Listed below are T cell receptor beta chains from one sample, sequenced in a study of cytomegalovirus exposure and HLA in healthy donors. TCRdb's copy holds only in-frame clones and misses some; the assay was immunoSEQ multiplex PCR. Counted here are 210,000 or so clones, approximately 82% occurring once; the ten biggest clones make up about 9.4%. Sequenced sample: PBMCs. All receptors come from a woman in her forties or fifties in good health and CMV-seropositive. Each CDR3 is given with its conserved first and last residue. Each record gives: CDR3 DNA, CDR3 protein, clone size, V gene, J gene, D gene, CDR3 length. The D gene is left open where the match is weak. The size of a clone is reported for some rows only, either as once, few or many, or as a class for expanded clones.

TGTGCCAGCTTGGCTAGCGGGGCAGATACGCAGTATTTT	CASLASGADTQYF	NA	TRBV27	TRBJ2-3	TRBD2	13
TGTGCCTGGAGCCTTTGGCGGGGGGACACCGTAGCCAAAAACATTCAGTACTTC	CAWSLWRGDTVAKNIQYF	NA	TRBV30	TRBJ2-4	TRBD2	18
TGTGCCAGCAGCCCGGAAGACATGAACACTGAAGCTTTCTTT	CASSPEDMNTEAFF	NA	TRBV14	TRBJ1-1	NA	14
TGTGCCAGCAGCTTAGAAGGCGGGACGAACACCGGGGAGCTGTTTTTT	CASSLEGGTNTGELFF	NA	TRBV13	TRBJ2-2	NA	16
TGCGCCAGCAGCTTGGGGACATCCTTCACAGATACGCAGTATTTT	CASSLGTSFTDTQYF	NA	TRBV5-1	TRBJ2-3	NA	15
TGCGCCAGCAGCGGAGGGACAGGACAGTCTGGAAACACCATATATTTT	CASSGGTGQSGNTIYF	NA	TRBV5-1	TRBJ1-3	TRBD1	16
TGTGCCTGGAGTGTAACCCGTCGGAGTACTGAAGCTTTCTTT	CAWSVTRRSTEAFF	NA	TRBV30	TRBJ1-1	NA	14
TGCGCCAGCAGCTTGGGGCAGGGGGCGAGGAATTCACCCCTCCACTTT	CASSLGQGARNSPLHF	NA	TRBV5-1	TRBJ1-6	TRBD1	16
TGTGCCAGCAATATAAACAGGGGGGTCGTCGGTGAAGCTTTCTTT	CASNINRGVVGEAFF	NA	TRBV27	TRBJ1-1	TRBD1	15
TGTGCCAGCAGCTCGAGGACAGGGAACTATGGCTACACCTTC	CASSSRTGNYGYTF	NA	TRBV5-4	TRBJ1-2	TRBD1	14
TGTGCCAGTAGTAATTGGCAGAACACTGAAGCTTTCTTT	CASSNWQNTEAFF	NA	TRBV19	TRBJ1-1	NA	13
TGTTCCAGCAGCCAAGGGAGCAATGAGCAGTTCTTC	CSSSQGSNEQFF	NA	TRBV7-9	TRBJ2-1	NA	12
TGTGCCAGCAGCCCCCCCCGGGGACAGACCTTTAGCAATCAGCCCCAGCATTTT	CASSPPRGQTFSNQPQHF	NA	TRBV28	TRBJ1-5	TRBD1	18
TGTGCCAGCAGCTTGTCTGGGGCCGTCTATGGCTACACCTTC	CASSLSGAVYGYTF	NA	TRBV5-4	TRBJ1-2	NA	14
TGTGCCAGCAGTAAAAACAGGGTGGGCAACACTGAAGCTTTCTTT	CASSKNRVGNTEAFF	NA	TRBV6-5	TRBJ1-1	NA	15
TGTGCCAGTCGACAGGGTGGACGGACTGAAGCTTTCTTT	CASRQGGRTEAFF	NA	TRBV18	TRBJ1-1	TRBD1	13
TGTGCCAGCAGTTACTCGGGCAGCTCCTATAATTCACCCCTCCACTTT	CASSYSGSSYNSPLHF	NA	TRBV6-5	TRBJ1-6	NA	16
TGCGCCAGCAGCCTCCTAGCGGTTTACAATGAGCAGTTCTTC	CASSLLAVYNEQFF	NA	TRBV5-1	TRBJ2-1	TRBD2	14
TGCGCCAGCAGCCAAAAGGACAGGGTGTTTAATTCACCCCTCCACTTT	CASSQKDRVFNSPLHF	NA	TRBV4-1	TRBJ1-6	TRBD1	16
TGTGCCAGCAGTGTGCAGGGGGCGGTGAACACTGAAGCTTTCTTT	CASSVQGAVNTEAFF	NA	TRBV6-4	TRBJ1-1	TRBD1	15
TGCGCCAGCAGCCAAGCGTCCGAGAGCTCCTACGAGCAGTACTTC	CASSQASESSYEQYF	once	TRBV4-1	TRBJ2-7	NA	15